This T cell receptor beta chain was found in a study of tumor and adjacent non-tumor tissue in lung cancer. Study results and limitations: Significantly higher TCR diversity was found in tumor than normal lung.

The CDR3 contains 16 residues. Germline V gives CDR1 SGHAT, CDR2 FQNNGV. V dropped 5 bases and J dropped 16 bases, with 30 bases sitting between them. As to this clonotype: As yet, its antigen is unknown.

No cell sorting was done before RNA was extracted from the tissue. This non-tumor lung sample came from over 3 cm beyond the tumor edge. Chemotherapy-naive patients with new lung cancer underwent thoracic surgery in China, August–late 2014. TCRbeta libraries were built with three rounds of nested PCR, modified from ARM-PCR. TCRdb called the multiplex PCR reads again in MiXCR, with one record for every CDR3 protein. The data show 90,000 to 100,000 distinct CDR3 sequences, with 80% seen just once and more than 25% held by the top ten. Sequenced: distant non-tumor lung tissue. This sequence joins TRBV11-2 and TRBJ2-1; possible D gene TRBD2, 5 bases. The clonotype was recovered from a man in his fifties or sixties with small cell lung cancer. CDR3 nucleotides: TGTGCCAGCAGCCTTAGAGCGGATAGCTCCTACAATGTGCATTTCTTC. It yields the protein CASSLRADSSYNVHFF.